These 22 T cell receptor beta chains were sequenced from one sample in a study of T cell repertoires in cytomegalovirus infection. TCRdb used MiXCR to reprocess the reads, holding one entry per CDR3 protein. Here the sample spans hundreds of thousands of distinct CDR3 sequences, 30% to 35% being singletons. For these TCRs, the target antigens are not known. The material sequenced was cultured CD8+ T cells from PBMCs, taken from culture after CMV antigen stimulation. The source is a human donor in good health (CMV status not recorded). Some clones in this sample may be carry-over from other donors' samples.

This clonotype was seen only a few times. The V and J genes are TRBV5-4 and TRBJ1-2, with D tentatively TRBD1 (5 bases). The CDR3 contains 14 residues. Per germline, CDR1 SGHNT and CDR2 YYREEE (reference sequence). Between the trimmed V and J ends, which lost 3 bases and 2 bases, there was a span of 11 bases. CDR3 region: CASSWDGANYGYTF. CDR3 DNA sequence: TGTGCCAGCAGCTGGGACGGAGCAAACTATGGCTACACCTTC.

A few counts support this clonotype. J is TRBJ1-1 and V is TRBV29-1; D uncertain. There are 12 residues in the CDR3. Trimming removed 4 bases from V and 0 bases from J, with 6 bases in between. Germline lookup yields CDR1 SQVTM and CDR2 ANQGSEA. The CDR3 here is CSVVKLNTEAFF. The CDR3 nucleotides read TGCAGCGTTGTCAAATTGAACACTGAAGCTTTCTTT.

The chain links TRBV7-9 to TRBJ2-7; the match to TRBD1 covers 7 bases. The ends lost 0 bases at V and 4 bases at J; junction bases unmatched: 6. This CDR3 has 15 amino acids. Germline values: CDR1 SEHNR, CDR2 FQNEAQ (reference sequence). CDR3 sequence reads: CASSLARQGRYEQYF. The CDR3 region has the DNA TGTGCCAGCAGCTTAGCGCGACAGGGACGGTACGAGCAGTACTTC.

The chain combines TRBV15 with TRBJ1-6; D uncertain. The CDR3 has 18 residues. V gave up 0 bases and J gave up 0 bases, with 12 bases separating them. In germline, CDR1 is LNHNV, CDR2 YYDKDF (reference sequence). Here the CDR3 reads CATSRDLAASSYNSPLHF. CDR3 sequence (DNA): TGTGCCACCAGCAGAGATTTGGCAGCAAGCTCCTATAATTCACCCCTCCACTTT.

The CDR3 DNA sequence: TGTGCCAGTAGTATAGATCTATGGGGGGCTGGTCAGCCCCAGCATTTT. Amino acid sequence: CASSIDLWGAGQPQHF. This sequence joins TRBV19 and TRBJ1-5; possibly TRBD1 for D (6 bases). The CDR3 consists of 16 residues. The germline gives CDR1 LNHDA, CDR2 SQIVND (reference sequence). Trimming stripped 0 bases from V and 6 bases from J, with 15 bases between.

The sample holds a few counts of this clonotype. The chain employs TRBV6-5 and TRBJ1-2, with 12 bases aligning to TRBD1. The germline CDR1 and CDR2 sequences are MNHEY and SVGAGI. CDR3 size: 14 residues. Trimming cost V 8 bases and J 5 bases; bases outside gene matches: 6. CDR3 sequence reads: CASGRDRGLYGYTF. In nucleotides, the CDR3 is TGTGCCAGCGGACGGGACAGGGGGCTTTATGGCTACACCTTC.

This chain connects TRBV19 to TRBJ2-1; D is ambiguous. Germline CDR1 reads LNHDA; CDR2 reads SQIVND (reference sequence). The CDR3 has 17 residues. The germline V and J ends were trimmed by 4 bases and 7 bases, with 23 bases remaining between them. CDR3 in amino acids: CASSTPRSGFLFNEQFF. The CDR3 DNA sequence: TGTGCCAGTAGTACCCCCCGATCTGGGTTCCTCTTTAATGAGCAGTTCTTC.

The gene calls are TRBV2 and TRBJ1-5, with D unclear. This CDR3 has 16 amino acids. With 5 bases removed from V and 2 bases from J, the gap between germline ends came to 16 bases. Germline V CDR1 and CDR2: SNHLY, FYNNEI. CDR3 sequence: CASSSRPNRGNQPQHF. The CDR3 nucleotides read TGTGCCAGCAGTAGCCGACCAAACCGTGGCAATCAGCCCCAGCATTTT.

The gene calls are TRBV10-2 and TRBJ2-1; 11 nucleotides align to TRBD2. The CDR3 loop spans 16 amino acids. J gave up 7 bases and V 7 bases, and 12 bases lay outside the gene matches. From germline, CDR1 is WSHSY and CDR2 SAAADI. CDR3 region: CASTELLAGVGNEQFF. The CDR3 DNA sequence: TGCGCCAGCACCGAGTTACTAGCGGGGGTGGGGAATGAGCAGTTCTTC.

J is TRBJ2-7 and V is TRBV9, with TRBD1 matching 12 bases. V was pared by 3 bases and J by 5 bases, with 6 bases of the junction left unmatched. The length of the CDR3 is 15 residues. Germline V gene lookup returns CDR1 SGDLS and CDR2 YYNGEE. The CDR3 nucleotides are TGTGCCAGCAGCGCGGGGACAGGGGGCGCGGACGAGCAGTACTTC. Encoded protein: CASSAGTGGADEQYF.

The chain links TRBV12-3 or TRBV12-4 to TRBJ2-3; no definite D call. The CDR3 has 15 amino acids. The ends were cut back, 6 bases at V and 0 bases at J, with 13 bases in the middle. The CDR3 region has the DNA TGTGCCAGCAGACGGTTAGGGTCCAGCACAGATACGCAGTATTTT. Translated: CASRRLGSSTDTQYF.

This clonotype occurred many times. V usage is TRBV12-3 or TRBV12-4 and J usage is TRBJ1-5; D perhaps matches TRBD1 (5 bases). V was cut by 5 bases and J by 8 bases, with 13 bases left in between. The CDR3 is 13 amino acids. Here the CDR3 reads CASSLRGGEPQHF. The CDR3 bases are TGTGCCAGCAGTCTCCGGGGGGGGGAGCCCCAGCATTTT.

This clonotype has only a few counts. The V and J genes are TRBV10-2 and TRBJ2-7, with a weak D call TRBD2 (5 bases). This CDR3 comprises 13 residues. V was cut by 6 bases and J by 3 bases, with 12 bases left in between. Germline V CDR1 and CDR2: WSHSY, SAAADI. The CDR3 DNA follows: TGCGCCAGCAGCGGGAACTCATTCTACGAGCAGTACTTC. It is translated as CASSGNSFYEQYF.

About this clonotype itself: A much larger clone lies a single base off, so this may be a read error. This sequence joins TRBV28 and TRBJ2-4, with 8 positions matching TRBD1. Germline V gene lookup returns CDR1 MDHEN and CDR2 SYDVKM. The CDR3 is 19 residues long. The CDR3 bases are TGTGCCAGCAGCCTAATGAGGGTTGGGACAGGTCCTTCCAAAAACATTCAGCACTTC. Amino acid sequence: CASSLMRVGTGPSKNIQHF.

This sequence joins TRBV27 and TRBJ1-4; D remains unclear. The germline V gene has CDR1 MNHEY and CDR2 SMNVEV (reference sequence). V was trimmed by 4 bases and J by 4 bases, leaving 13 bases between them. The CDR3 is made up of 15 amino acids. Here the CDR3 reads CASSSYFAGNEKLFF. The CDR3 coding sequence is TGTGCCAGCAGTTCTTATTTCGCGGGTAATGAAAAACTGTTTTTT.

A few counts support this clonotype. Here the CDR3 DNA reads TGTGCCAGCAGTTACTTAGACCGAACTGACAGAAACTATGGCTACACCTTC. Its protein is CASSYLDRTDRNYGYTF. The chain combines TRBV6-5 with TRBJ1-2; D may be TRBD1 (5 bases). CDR3 length equals 17 residues. CDR1 MNHEY and CDR2 SVGAGI come from the germline V gene. V shed 1 base and J shed 2 bases, with 17 bases lying between them.

The V call is TRBV12-3 or TRBV12-4, the J call TRBJ1-5; D is possibly TRBD1 (5 bases). The V gene lost 5 bases and the J gene lost 9 bases, with 14 bases spanning the gap. The CDR3 length is 13 residues. The CDR3 coding sequence is TGTGCCAGCAGTGGGGTCAGGGTAGGGCCCCAGCATTTT. This translates into CASSGVRVGPQHF.

This clonotype has a handful of counts. The rearrangement joins TRBV27 to TRBJ1-2; D is uncertain. The CDR3 is made up of 13 amino acids. Germline V gene sequence: CDR1 MNHEY, CDR2 SMNVEV (reference sequence). V dropped 4 bases and J dropped 2 bases, with 8 bases sitting between them. The CDR3 reads CASSSTWNYGYTF. The CDR3 bases are TGTGCCAGCAGTTCGACCTGGAACTATGGCTACACCTTC.

In regard to this clonotype: A read error may produce the germline difference seen at one junction end. The rearrangement links TRBV7-2 to TRBJ2-1; 12 bases map to TRBD2. This CDR3 contains 16 residues. Germline loops: CDR1 SGHTA, CDR2 FQGNSA. In nucleotides, the CDR3 is TGTGCCAACAGCTTAGAACTAGCGGGGGGAGGGAATGAGCAGTTCTTC. This translates into CANSLELAGGGNEQFF.

This clonotype was found many times. The chain employs TRBV7-9 and TRBJ2-3, with a weak D call TRBD1 (6 bases). This CDR3 has 15 residues. CDR1 SEHNR and CDR2 FQNEAQ come from the germline V gene (reference sequence). The ends were cut back, 7 bases at V and 2 bases at J, with 16 bases in the middle. CDR3 amino acids: CASTLGQHNTDTQYF. The CDR3 coding sequence is TGTGCCAGCACCCTAGGACAGCACAACACAGATACGCAGTATTTT.

The rearrangement links TRBV2 to TRBJ2-1, with 9 bases aligning to TRBD2. The CDR3 length is 15 residues. CDR1 SNHLY and CDR2 FYNNEI come from the germline V gene. Germline trimming cut 6 bases from V and 6 bases from J; bases unmatched to any gene: 9. The CDR3 DNA is TGTGCCAGCAGGGCCGGGCGGGGGGGCCTCAATGAGCAGTTCTTC. It codes for CASRAGRGGLNEQFF.

The chain combines TRBV10-3 with TRBJ1-6; 11 bases match TRBD1. The CDR3 extends over 16 amino acids. The germline CDR1 and CDR2 sequences are ENHRY and SYGVKD. Losses at the gene ends were 6 bases for V and 7 bases for J; bases not matched to a gene: 8. The CDR3 reads CAIRGGGQGVNSPLHF. The CDR3 DNA reads as TGTGCCATCAGGGGAGGGGGACAGGGGGTCAATTCACCCCTCCACTTT.